This T cell receptor (beta chain) was retrieved from a study of Ad26.COV2.S vaccination and SARS-CoV-2 variants. V gave up 6 bases and J gave up 2 bases; unmatched junction bases: 6. This CDR3 has 15 amino acids. Germline V gene data show CDR1 as MNHEY and CDR2 as SVGAGI. The repertoire was sequenced with immunoSEQ multiplex PCR; TCRdb's copy has only in-frame clones and lacks some. This sample yields roughly 380,000 clones, of which about 91% are seen a single time; around 4.2% belongs to the top ten. The study, taken as a whole, reports: In vaccinated individuals, spike-specific CD8+ and CD4+ T cell responses reportedly displayed substantial breadth.

In the case of this clone: What it recognizes is unknown.

The source is a human donor who had recovered from COVID-19. The input for sequencing was peripheral blood, taken after recovery from COVID-19. The chain links TRBV6-5 to TRBJ1-3, with 8 bases fitting TRBD1. The CDR3 here is CASSRGQGAGNTIYF. The CDR3 bases are TGTGCCAGCAGCCGCGGACAGGGAGCTGGAAACACCATATATTTT.